This T cell receptor (beta chain) was captured in a study of cytomegalovirus exposure and HLA in healthy donors. PCR used 60 Vbeta primers and 13 Jbeta primers. The repertoire was sequenced with immunoSEQ multiplex PCR; TCRdb's copy has only in-frame clones and lacks some. Of more than 90,000 clones in the sample, around three fifths were seen once. A word on this clone: Its antigen is still unknown.

The germline V gene encodes CDR1 SGHKS and CDR2 YYEKEE (reference sequence). The CDR3 spans 15 residues. V was pared by 4 bases and J by 5 bases, with 17 bases between. The study, taken as a whole, reports: In vitro checks showed that three CMV-associated chains really do target CMV antigens. It was about 180 TCR beta chains that were listed as cytomegalovirus-associated.

The rearrangement links TRBV5-5 to TRBJ2-3; D perhaps matches TRBD2 (5 bases). Sequenced input: PBMCs. The sequence was obtained from a boy younger than 18 in good health and CMV-seropositive. The DNA of the CDR3 is TGTGCCAGCAGCGTCGGCCCTATGGCGGGAGATACGCAGTATTTT. Translation: CASSVGPMAGDTQYF. The full variable domain, rest sourced from reference TRBV5-5 and TRBJ2-3, is DAGVTQSPTHLIKTRGQQVTLRCSPISGHKSVSWYQQVLGQGPQFIFQYYEKEERGRGNFPDRFSARQFPNYSSELNVNALLLGDSALYLCASSVGPMAGDTQYFGPGTRLTVL.